This T cell receptor beta chain was sequenced for a study of response to subunit inactivated influenza vaccine. Trimming shortened V by 5 bases and J by 1 base, and 15 bases separated the two germline ends. The V gene's germline CDR1 is MNHEY and CDR2 SMNVEV (reference sequence). This CDR3 has 15 residues. Using its own MiXCR run on the RT-PCR reads, TCRdb lists one record per CDR3 protein. This table holds 650,000 or so distinct CDR3 sequences, 11% to 15% found once. This clonotype has ten or more counts. Its antigen is not known. Whole-study findings and limits: Authors suggested seasonal influenza vaccinations each recruit few new T cells.

The gene calls are TRBV27 and TRBJ2-7, with D possibly TRBD2 on 6 matching bases. The starting material was PBMCs from blood, obtained about 14 days before vaccination. This TCR was recovered from a man aged 50 to 60 who received an inactivated influenza vaccine. The CDR3 coding sequence is TGTGCCAGCAGTGCCGCGGGACTGGGGTCCTACGAGCAGTACTTC. This codes for CASSAAGLGSYEQYF.